This entry features one T cell receptor (beta chain) sequence. The sample belongs to a study of blood T cell repertoires in COVID-19. As for the study in general: Spain, Italy and the United States supplied samples that represented acute and convalescent COVID-19.

The CDR3 sequence is 14 residues long. The V gene end was trimmed by 6 bases and the J gene end by 4 bases; junction bases not matched to a gene: 8. Germline V CDR1 and CDR2: SNHLY, FYNNEI. In the study's own analysis: Amplifying reference gene primers gave estimates of nucleated cell counts. This table comes from immunoSEQ multiplex PCR, and its TCRdb copy is limited to in-frame clones, with some not included. V, J and clone size derive from that table, while D and trimming were established from the DNA sequence. This table holds roughly 150,000 clones, roughly three quarters found once. The sequenced material came from peripheral blood. The clonotype was recovered from a man aged 45 to 65 with active or convalescent COVID-19. This chain joins TRBV2 and TRBJ2-7; 8 positions match TRBD1. The CDR3 protein is CASRDPGQEYEQYF. The CDR3 coding sequence is TGTGCCAGCAGGGATCCGGGACAGGAGTACGAGCAGTACTTC.